This TCR beta chain was sequenced in a study of T cell responses to AZD1222 COVID-19 vaccine. This table comes from immunoSEQ multiplex PCR, and its TCRdb copy is limited to in-frame clones, with some not included. The sample lists about 79,000 clones, approximately 80% occurring once. The CDR3 runs 15 residues. V lost 1 base and J lost 4, with 13 bases in between. Germline values: CDR1 LGHNA, CDR2 YNFKEQ. This clone was seen a few times. The source of this sequence is an adult in good health. This chain joins TRBV4-2 and TRBJ2-5; unclear D gene. The specimen comprised peripheral blood, sampled on day 0 of AZD1222 vaccination. This CDR3 reads CASSQGPGSTETQYF. CDR3 in DNA: TGTGCCAGCAGCCAAGGTCCCGGAAGCACAGAGACCCAGTACTTC.